The clone carrying this TCR beta chain was picked up one time. The sample has other DNA sequences that encode this CDR3 too. The sample originates from a study of blood T cell repertoires in COVID-19. Across the whole study: Italy, Spain and the United States were the sources of the convalescent and acute COVID-19 samples.

The CDR3 extends over 13 amino acids. Germline V gene sequence: CDR1 MNHEY, CDR2 SMNVEV (reference sequence). V lost 1 base, J lost 4 bases, and 7 bases lay in between. Data came from immunoSEQ multiplex PCR; TCRdb stores just in-frame clones and leaves some out. The sample has 300,000 to 400,000 clones; 88% are singletons. Recruits, aged roughly 18 to 90 years, lived in 24 US areas. Recovered status in Cohort 3 required two negative PCRs, clearance, or symptom resolution. The V and J genes are TRBV27 and TRBJ1-1; no clear D. This TCR was recovered from a woman in her late teens or twenties who had recovered from COVID-19. The material sequenced was PBMCs or T cells enriched from blood (not recorded which). CDR3 sequence: CASSLLSGTEAFF. As DNA, the CDR3 is TGTGCCAGCAGTTTATTAAGCGGCACTGAAGCTTTCTTT.